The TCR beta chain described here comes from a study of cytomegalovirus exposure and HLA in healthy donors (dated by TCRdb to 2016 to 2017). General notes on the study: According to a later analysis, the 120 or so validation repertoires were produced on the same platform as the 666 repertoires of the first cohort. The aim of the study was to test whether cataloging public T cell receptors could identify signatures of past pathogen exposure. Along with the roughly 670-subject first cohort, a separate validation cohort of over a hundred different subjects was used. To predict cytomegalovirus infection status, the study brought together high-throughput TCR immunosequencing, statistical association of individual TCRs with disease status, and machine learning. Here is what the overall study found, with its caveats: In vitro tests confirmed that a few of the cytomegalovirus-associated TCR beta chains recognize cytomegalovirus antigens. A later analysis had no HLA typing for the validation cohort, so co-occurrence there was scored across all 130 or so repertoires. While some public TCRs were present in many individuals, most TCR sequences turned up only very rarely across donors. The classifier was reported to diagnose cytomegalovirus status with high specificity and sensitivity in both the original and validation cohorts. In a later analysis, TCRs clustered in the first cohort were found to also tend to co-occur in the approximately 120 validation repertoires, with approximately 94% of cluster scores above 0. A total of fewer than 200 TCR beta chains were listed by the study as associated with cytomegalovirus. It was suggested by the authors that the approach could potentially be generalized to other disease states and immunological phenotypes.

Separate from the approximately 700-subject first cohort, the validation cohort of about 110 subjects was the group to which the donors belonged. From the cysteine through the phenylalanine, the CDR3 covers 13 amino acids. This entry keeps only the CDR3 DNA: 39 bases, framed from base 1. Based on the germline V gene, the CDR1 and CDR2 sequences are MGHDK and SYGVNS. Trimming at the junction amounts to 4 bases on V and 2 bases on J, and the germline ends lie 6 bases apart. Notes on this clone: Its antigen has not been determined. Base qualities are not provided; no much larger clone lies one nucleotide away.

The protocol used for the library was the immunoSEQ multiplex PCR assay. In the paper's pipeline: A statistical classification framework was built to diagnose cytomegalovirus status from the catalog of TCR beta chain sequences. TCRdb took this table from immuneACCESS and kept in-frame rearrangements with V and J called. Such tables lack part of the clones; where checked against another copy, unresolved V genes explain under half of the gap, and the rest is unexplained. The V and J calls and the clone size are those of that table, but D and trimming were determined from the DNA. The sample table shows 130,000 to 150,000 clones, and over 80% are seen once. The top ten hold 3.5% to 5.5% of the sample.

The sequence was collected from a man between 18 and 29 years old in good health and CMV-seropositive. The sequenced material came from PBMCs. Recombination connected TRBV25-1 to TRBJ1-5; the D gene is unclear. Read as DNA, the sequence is TGTGCCAGCAGTGCCGGGGGCAATCAGCCCCAGCATTTT. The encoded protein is CASSAGGNQPQHF.